This TCR beta chain was captured in a study of shared clonotypes between healthy human individuals. Study outcomes and limitations: Memory subsets generally showed smaller estimated richness than naive subsets did.

Comment on this clone: Its antigen is currently unknown.

The CDR3 has 17 residues. The germline gives CDR1 MGHRA, CDR2 YSYEKL. Germline trimming cut 1 base from V and 9 bases from J; bases unmatched to any gene: 9. Replicate sorted-subset PCRs were loaded with roughly 200 ng DNA, 25,000 to 30,000 T cell genomes. Original handling: As immunoSEQ supplied junction-only sequences (without quality scores), filtering differed. The assay was immunoSEQ multiplex PCR, and TCRdb's table has in-frame clones only and misses some. D and trimming were read from the DNA, whereas the V and J calls and clone size are those reported in that table. In the table there are 2 million to 2.5 million clones, 93% of which are singletons.

Sequences were obtained from naive CD4+ T cells from PBMCs. The subset is: CD45RA+ positively selected. The chain employs TRBV4-1 and TRBJ2-1, with TRBD2 matching 13 bases. The receptor was derived from a man in his late teens or twenties in good health. Some clones in this sample may be carry-over from other donors' samples. CDR3 protein: CASSQAGLAGRGGEQFF. The CDR3 coding sequence is TGCGCCAGCAGCCAAGCGGGACTAGCGGGAAGAGGGGGTGAGCAGTTCTTC.